This T cell receptor beta chain is drawn from a study of shared T cell receptors in the human thymus. J lost 2 bases, V lost 3 bases, and 8 bases had no gene match. The CDR3 length is 16 residues. Germline CDR1 LGHNT, CDR2 FRNRAP. TCRdb's copy holds only in-frame clones and misses some; the assay was immunoSEQ multiplex PCR. The sample has 600,000 or so clones; around 87% are singletons. The same data also contributed to another study, on human thymus T cells. As that report states: Repertoires sampled from thymus and blood appeared biased in V and J gene usage.

This chain uses TRBV12-5 with TRBJ2-7; TRBD2 matches 9 bases. Input material: thymocytes. This receptor was taken from a boy less than two years old with a congenital heart defect. The CDR3 coding sequence is TGTGCTAGTGGTTTCATAGCGGGAGCAAGGACCTACGAGCAGTACTTC. Its translation: CASGFIAGARTYEQYF.